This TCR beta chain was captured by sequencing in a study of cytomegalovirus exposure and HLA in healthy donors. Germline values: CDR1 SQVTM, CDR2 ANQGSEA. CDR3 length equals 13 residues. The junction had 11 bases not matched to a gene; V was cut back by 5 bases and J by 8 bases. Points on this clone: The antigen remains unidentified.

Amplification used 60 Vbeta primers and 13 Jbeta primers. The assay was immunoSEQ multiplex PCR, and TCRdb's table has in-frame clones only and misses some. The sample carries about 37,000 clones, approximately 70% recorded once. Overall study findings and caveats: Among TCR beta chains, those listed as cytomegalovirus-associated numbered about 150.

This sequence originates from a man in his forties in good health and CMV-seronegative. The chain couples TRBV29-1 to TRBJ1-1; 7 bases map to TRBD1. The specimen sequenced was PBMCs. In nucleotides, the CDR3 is TGCAGCGTTAAAAACAGGGGAGAGAACGAAGCTTTCTTT. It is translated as CSVKNRGENEAFF. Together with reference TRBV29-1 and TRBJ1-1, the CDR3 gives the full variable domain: SAVISQKPSRDICQRGTSLTIQCQVDSQVTMMFWYRQQPGQSLTLIATANQGSEATYESGFVIDKFPISRPNLTFSTLTVSNMSPEDSSIYLCSVKNRGENEAFFGQGTRLTVV.